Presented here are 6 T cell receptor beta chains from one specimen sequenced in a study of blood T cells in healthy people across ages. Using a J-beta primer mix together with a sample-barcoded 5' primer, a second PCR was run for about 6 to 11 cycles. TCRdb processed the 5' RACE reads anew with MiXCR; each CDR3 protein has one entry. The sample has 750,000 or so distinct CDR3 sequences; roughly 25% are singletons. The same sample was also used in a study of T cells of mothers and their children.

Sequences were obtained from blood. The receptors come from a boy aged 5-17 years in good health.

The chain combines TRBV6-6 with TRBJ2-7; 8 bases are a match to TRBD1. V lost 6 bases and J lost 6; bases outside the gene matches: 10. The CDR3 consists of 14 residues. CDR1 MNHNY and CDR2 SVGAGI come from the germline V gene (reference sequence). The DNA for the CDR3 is TGTGCCAGCAGCCAAACCGACAGGGGTCCCGAGCAGTACTTC. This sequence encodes CASSQTDRGPEQYF.

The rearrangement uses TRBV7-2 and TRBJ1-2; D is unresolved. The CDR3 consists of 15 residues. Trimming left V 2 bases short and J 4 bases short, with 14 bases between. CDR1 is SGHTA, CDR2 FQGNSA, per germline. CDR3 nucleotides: TGTGCCAGCAGCTTACAGTGGAGCGTCGGCTATGGCTACACCTTC. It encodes CASSLQWSVGYGYTF.

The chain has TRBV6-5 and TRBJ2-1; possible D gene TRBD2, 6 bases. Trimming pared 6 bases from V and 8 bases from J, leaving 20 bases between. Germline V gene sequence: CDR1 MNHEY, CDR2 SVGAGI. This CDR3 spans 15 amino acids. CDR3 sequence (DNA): TGTGCCAGCAGGGATCCGGGACTCGTCCTAGATGAGCAGTTCTTC. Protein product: CASRDPGLVLDEQFF.

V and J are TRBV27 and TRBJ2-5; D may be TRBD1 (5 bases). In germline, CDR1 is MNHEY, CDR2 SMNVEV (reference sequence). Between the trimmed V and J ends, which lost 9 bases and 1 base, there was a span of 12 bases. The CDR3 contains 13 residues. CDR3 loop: CASSDSFQETQYF. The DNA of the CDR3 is TGTGCCAGTTCCGACAGCTTCCAAGAGACCCAGTACTTC.

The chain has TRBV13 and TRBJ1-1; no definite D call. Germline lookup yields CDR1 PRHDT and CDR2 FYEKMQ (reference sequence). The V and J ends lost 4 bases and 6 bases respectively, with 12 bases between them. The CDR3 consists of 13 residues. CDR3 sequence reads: CASSSGSTPEAFF. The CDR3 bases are TGTGCCAGCAGCTCCGGATCGACGCCTGAAGCTTTCTTT.

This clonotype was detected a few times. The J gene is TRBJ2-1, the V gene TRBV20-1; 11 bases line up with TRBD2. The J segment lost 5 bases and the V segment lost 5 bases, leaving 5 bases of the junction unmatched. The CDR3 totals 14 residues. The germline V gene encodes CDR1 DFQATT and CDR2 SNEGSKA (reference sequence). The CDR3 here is CSAPSGRTHNEQFF. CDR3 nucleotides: TGCAGTGCTCCTAGCGGGAGGACCCACAATGAGCAGTTCTTC.